One sample yielded the 8 T cell receptor beta chains listed below, sequenced in a study of blood T cell repertoires in COVID-19. Sequencing used immunoSEQ multiplex PCR; TCRdb keeps in-frame clones, though not all of them. This sample has 150,000 to 200,000 clones; around nine tenths occur once, and the top ten carry around 12%. Sequencing input: peripheral blood. The origin of the receptors is a woman between 65 and 79 years old with COVID-19, enrolled during active disease.

V and J are TRBV3-1 (or the pseudogene TRBV3-2) and TRBJ2-7; TRBD2 is a possible D gene (6 bases). CDR1 is LGHDT, CDR2 YNNKEL, per germline (reference sequence). CDR3 size: 15 residues. V was clipped by 1 base and J by 5 bases, with 15 bases between them. The CDR3 DNA follows: TGTGCCAGCAGCCAAGTCGGGACTCTCTTGAACGAGCAGTACTTC. It codes for CASSQVGTLLNEQYF.

V and J are TRBV19 and TRBJ1-4; D is unclear. This CDR3 has 14 residues. The germline gives CDR1 LNHDA, CDR2 SQIVND (reference sequence). The V and J ends lost 8 bases and 0 bases respectively, with 10 bases between them. The DNA for the CDR3 is TGTGCCAGTTCCGAAGCCGCAACTAATGAAAAACTGTTTTTT. Amino acid sequence: CASSEAATNEKLFF.

This clone was seen once. The V gene is TRBV7-9, the J gene TRBJ1-1, with 9 bases lining up with TRBD1. The CDR3 covers 13 residues. V gave up 5 bases and J gave up 11 bases; unmatched junction bases: 9. CDR1 and CDR2 (germline): SEHNR, FQNEAQ (reference sequence). The CDR3 spells CASSTGGGVFAFF. In DNA, the CDR3 is TGTGCCAGCAGCACAGGGGGCGGTGTTTTTGCTTTCTTT. The variable domain in full, with the rest retrieved from reference TRBV7-9 and TRBJ1-1, is DTGVSQNPRHKITKRGQNVTFRCDPISEHNRLYWYRQTLGQGPEFLTYFQNEAQLEKSRLLSDRFSAERPKGSFSTLEIQRTEQGDSAMYLCASSTGGGVFAFFGQGTRLTVV.

This clone has a count of ten or more. The genes are TRBV28 and TRBJ2-7; 11 positions agree with TRBD2. V lost 6 bases and J lost 7; bases outside the gene matches: 8. Looked up from germline, CDR1 is MDHEN and CDR2 is SYDVKM. This CDR3 comprises 14 residues. The CDR3 reads CASSPTSGSREQYF. CDR3 in DNA: TGTGCCAGCAGCCCTACTAGCGGGAGCAGGGAGCAGTACTTC.

The V gene is TRBV19, the J gene TRBJ1-6; 7 bases map to TRBD1. V lost 4 bases to trimming and J lost 7 bases; unmatched junction nucleotides: 10. The CDR3 is 16 amino acids. Germline lookup yields CDR1 LNHDA and CDR2 SQIVND (reference sequence). The CDR3 spells CASSNLPTGRNSPLHF. In DNA, the CDR3 is TGTGCCAGTAGTAACCTACCGACAGGGCGGAATTCACCCCTCCACTTT.

The rearrangement uses TRBV28 and TRBJ1-4; 10 nucleotides align to TRBD1. The germline V gene encodes CDR1 MDHEN and CDR2 SYDVKM. V lost 2 bases and J lost 5; bases outside the gene matches: 5. The CDR3 has 16 amino acids. The CDR3 DNA follows: TGTGCCAGCAGTTTACCCCTGGGACAGGGGAATGAAAAACTGTTTTTT. It translates to CASSLPLGQGNEKLFF.

With respect to this clone: Mismatch with germline at one junction end may stem from a read error. The rearrangement uses TRBV16 and TRBJ2-7; 7 nucleotides agree with TRBD2. The CDR3 length is 14 residues. CDR1 KGHSY and CDR2 FQNENV come from the germline V gene. The CDR3 DNA follows: TGTGCCAGCAGCCAAGGGACTACCTCCCACGAGCAGTACTTC. Translation: CASSQGTTSHEQYF.

This clone showed up just a few times. The chain uses TRBV10-3 and TRBJ2-7; 7 positions match TRBD1. Germline V CDR1 and CDR2: ENHRY, SYGVKD. Trimming cost V 6 bases and J 1 base; bases outside gene matches: 3. The CDR3 consists of 13 residues. CDR3 sequence: CAIRLTGSYEQYF. CDR3 in DNA: TGTGCCATCAGATTGACAGGGTCCTACGAGCAGTACTTC.